Shown below are 10 T cell receptor beta chains from a single sample sequenced in a study of T cells in Graves' hyperthyroidism and ophthalmopathy. RNA transcripts provided the source from which TCR beta CDR3 regions were amplified. Using the HTBI primer set, a first-round RT-PCR was run on the TCR CDR3. TCRdb re-called the multiplex PCR reads through MiXCR, storing one row per CDR3 protein. Of about 840,000 distinct CDR3 sequences detected, about two fifths appear once; the ten largest clones hold 7.5% to 9.5%. Sequencing used blood. All receptors come from a man between 18 and 29 years old with Graves' hyperthyroidism.

The chain links TRBV7-3 to TRBJ2-2; TRBD2 aligns across 12 bases. The CDR3 totals 16 residues. Trimming removed 5 bases from V and 2 bases from J; junction bases left unmatched: 3. Germline CDR1 and CDR2: SGHTA and FQGTGA. For the CDR3, the DNA is TGTGCCAGCAGCCCGACTAGCGGGGGCAACACCGGGGAGCTGTTTTTT. This codes for CASSPTSGGNTGELFF.

This clonotype has just a few counts. The CDR3 DNA follows: TGTGCCAGTAGCAGGGCATCTGGAAACACCATATATTTT. The encoded protein is CASSRASGNTIYF. The V gene is TRBV19, the J gene TRBJ1-3; possible D gene TRBD1, 5 bases. With 6 bases removed from V and 1 base from J, the gap between germline ends came to 7 bases. Germline V gene data show CDR1 as LNHDA and CDR2 as SQIVND (reference sequence). The length of the CDR3 is 13 residues.

This chain joins TRBV12-3 or TRBV12-4 and TRBJ1-4, with TRBD1 matching over 9 bases. Trimming cost V 6 bases and J 2 bases; bases outside gene matches: 1. The CDR3 runs to 14 residues. CDR3 DNA: TGTGCCAGCAGGGGGACAGGGACTAATGAAAAACTGTTTTTT. This gives the protein CASRGTGTNEKLFF.

This clonotype was seen at least ten times. This chain uses TRBV2 with TRBJ1-1; tentatively, D is TRBD1 (6 bases). There are 12 residues in the CDR3. Trimming cost V 6 bases and J 7 bases, with 12 bases left between them. Germline CDR1 SNHLY, CDR2 FYNNEI. The CDR3 DNA follows: TGTGCCAGCAGCACACAGGGTTATGAAGCTTTCTTT. It encodes CASSTQGYEAFF.

This clonotype was observed at least ten times. The chain uses TRBV10-2 and TRBJ2-5; TRBD1 might be the D (6 bases). The CDR3 totals 13 residues. The germline V gene has CDR1 WSHSY and CDR2 SAAADI. V was clipped by 4 bases and J by 7 bases, with 13 bases between them. CDR3 nucleotides: TGCGCCAGCAGTGGGACAGAAGGTGTGACCCAGTACTTC. Protein product: CASSGTEGVTQYF.

A word on this clonotype: One end of the junction is discordant with germline, which a read error may explain. The rearrangement links TRBV2 to TRBJ2-5; weak D call: TRBD1 (5 bases). This CDR3 is 14 amino acids long. Germline V gene lookup returns CDR1 SNHLY and CDR2 FYNNEI. The DNA for the CDR3 is TGTGCCAGCGGTGAAGGAGCCAGGGAAGGGACCCAGTACTTC. This gives the protein CASGEGAREGTQYF.

The chain couples TRBV9 to TRBJ1-2; a weak D match, TRBD1 (6 bases). Per the germline V gene, CDR1 is SGDLS and CDR2 is YYNGEE. Trimming took off 3 bases at V and 4 bases at J, with 13 bases between the two ends. CDR3 size: 14 residues. The CDR3 sequence: CASSEGDTIYGYTF. The CDR3 DNA reads as TGTGCCAGCAGCGAGGGGGACACCATCTATGGCTACACCTTC.

Of note for this clonotype: The germline gene is not matched at one end of the junction; a read error may be the cause. The chain links TRBV7-2 to TRBJ1-3; D gene unclear. CDR3 length: 15 amino acids. Germline CDR1 reads SGHTA; CDR2 reads FQGNSA. Here the CDR3 reads CASSQDTLSGNTIYF. The CDR3 DNA is TGCGCCAGCAGCCAAGATACCCTCTCTGGAAACACCATATATTTT.

This chain links TRBV11-2 with TRBJ2-7; 8 bases map to TRBD1. Looked up from germline, CDR1 is SGHAT and CDR2 is FQNNGV. With 3 bases clipped from V and 4 bases from J, the junction kept 8 bases outside the gene matches. The CDR3 has 15 amino acids. CDR3: CASSLKAGGFYEQYF. Here the CDR3 DNA reads TGTGCCAGCAGCTTGAAGGCAGGGGGCTTTTACGAGCAGTACTTC.

This clonotype was recorded many times. The chain has TRBV29-1 and TRBJ1-1; D gene uncertain. The CDR3 is 15 amino acids. Trimming cost V 8 bases and J 3 bases, with 22 bases left between them. Germline assignment: CDR1 SQVTM and CDR2 ANQGSEA. The chain's CDR3 is CSFSGLLLGDTEAFF. Written as DNA, the CDR3 is TGCAGCTTCTCCGGCCTCCTCCTCGGGGACACTGAAGCTTTCTTT.